The present entry profiles one TCR beta chain with its context. The protocol was immunoSEQ multiplex PCR, while the TCRdb copy is restricted to in-frame clones and leaves out a portion. The sample includes tens of thousands of clones, about 92% of them seen just once. These data are taken from a study of T cell changes during pregnancy in multiple sclerosis. This CDR3 has 17 residues. The ends lost 0 bases at V and 7 bases at J; junction bases unmatched: 10. Germline V gene sequence: CDR1 SGHDT, CDR2 YYEEEE. Sequenced material: CD4+ T cells from peripheral blood mononuclear cells, taken in the second trimester of pregnancy. The clonotype was recovered from a female donor with multiple sclerosis, enrolled in a pregnancy study. The chain has TRBV5-6 and TRBJ1-2; 12 bases align to TRBD1. The DNA of the CDR3 is TGTGCCAGCAGCTTGGTGGGACAGGGGGCGCGAGTTCGTGGCTACACCTTC. Amino acid sequence: CASSLVGQGARVRGYTF. Full variable domain (remainder filled in from reference TRBV5-6 and TRBJ1-2): DAGVTQSPTHLIKTRGQQVTLRCSPKSGHDTVSWYQQALGQGPQFIFQYYEEEERQRGNFPDRFSGHQFPNYSSELNVNALLLGDSALYLCASSLVGQGARVRGYTFGSGTRLTVV.